Listed here are 18 T cell receptor beta chains from one sample, sequenced in a study of blood T cell repertoires in COVID-19. This table comes from immunoSEQ multiplex PCR, and its TCRdb copy is limited to in-frame clones, with some not included. The profile covers about 90,000 clones, with about 88% appearing a single time and approximately 1.7% taken by the ten largest. The specimen sequenced was peripheral blood. The receptors shown here come from a man aged 80 or over with acute or convalescent COVID-19.

V and J are TRBV3-1 (or the pseudogene TRBV3-2) and TRBJ2-7, with 8 bases matching TRBD1. This CDR3 comprises 17 residues. The germline V gene has CDR1 LGHDT and CDR2 YNNKEL (reference sequence). The trim removed 3 bases at V and 3 bases at J, leaving 13 bases unmatched. The CDR3 loop is CASSHSDRAKYGYEQYF. In DNA, the CDR3 is TGTGCCAGCAGCCATTCGGACAGGGCCAAGTATGGCTACGAGCAGTACTTC.

The rearrangement uses TRBV4-1 and TRBJ1-2; D is possibly TRBD1 (6 bases). Germline values: CDR1 MGHRA, CDR2 YSYEKL. The length of the CDR3 is 15 residues. Trimming cost V 0 bases and J 5 bases, with 13 bases left between them. The CDR3 region has the DNA TGCGCCAGCAGCCAAGATGCGGGGGCAGGGTATGGCTACACCTTC. Translating gives CASSQDAGAGYGYTF.

This chain uses TRBV5-4 with TRBJ1-4; no clear D gene. Trimming took 1 base from V and 8 from J, leaving 9 bases between them. The germline V gene encodes CDR1 SGHNT and CDR2 YYREEE (reference sequence). CDR3 size: 13 residues. The CDR3 nucleotides read TGTGCCAGCAGCTTGTCCGGAGGCGAAAAACTGTTTTTT. Its protein product is CASSLSGGEKLFF.

The chain joins TRBV3-1 (or the pseudogene TRBV3-2) to TRBJ2-7, with 11 bases lining up with TRBD2. V was clipped by 0 bases and J by 3 bases; unmatched bases: 4. Looked up from germline, CDR1 is LGHDT and CDR2 is YNNKEL (reference sequence). The CDR3 length is 16 residues. The CDR3 here is CASSQEATSGIYEQYF. CDR3 nucleotides: TGTGCCAGCAGCCAAGAAGCGACTAGCGGGATCTACGAGCAGTACTTC.

V is TRBV6-5 and J is TRBJ1-5; 9 bases match TRBD1. The J segment lost 5 bases and the V segment lost 6 bases, leaving 5 bases of the junction unmatched. Germline lookup yields CDR1 MNHEY and CDR2 SVGAGI. The length of the CDR3 is 14 residues. CDR3 loop: CASRPGQGYQPQHF. The CDR3 DNA sequence: TGTGCCAGCAGACCGGGACAGGGTTATCAGCCCCAGCATTTT.

In the case of this clone: Other nucleotide sequences from this sample produce the same CDR3. The chain employs TRBV19 and TRBJ2-2; TRBD1 is a possible D gene (5 bases). The CDR3 runs to 13 residues. From germline, CDR1 is LNHDA and CDR2 SQIVND (reference sequence). The ends were cut back, 6 bases at V and 5 bases at J, with 10 bases in the middle. CDR3 protein: CASRQGGTGELFF. The CDR3, as DNA: TGTGCCAGTAGGCAGGGTGGAACCGGGGAGCTGTTTTTT.

This chain links TRBV15 with TRBJ2-1; TRBD2 matches 8 bases. The CDR3 totals 15 residues. V lost 0 bases to trimming and J lost 15 bases; unmatched junction nucleotides: 13. Germline V gene sequence: CDR1 LNHNV, CDR2 YYDKDF (reference sequence). CDR3 loop: CATSRDKGGGAGGFF. DNA of the CDR3: TGTGCCACCAGCAGAGATAAAGGTGGAGGCGCGGGAGGGTTCTTC.

This clone occurred once. In DNA, the CDR3 is TGTGCCAGCATGAGGGACAGTGGTTCCACCGGGGAGCTGTTTTTT. It encodes CASMRDSGSTGELFF. The chain uses TRBV2 and TRBJ2-2, with TRBD1 identical over 7 bases. V was pared by 7 bases and J by 4 bases, with 9 bases of the junction left unmatched. This CDR3 has 15 amino acids. Germline loops: CDR1 SNHLY, CDR2 FYNNEI.

The gene calls are TRBV28 and TRBJ2-2, with a weak D call TRBD1 (5 bases). The CDR3 runs 17 residues. CDR1 and CDR2 (germline): MDHEN, SYDVKM. V gave up 5 bases and J gave up 7 bases, with 23 bases separating them. The CDR3 DNA sequence: TGTGCCAGCAGTCCCCCCGGGTCAGGGCGTTCTGTCGGGGAGCTGTTTTTT. This sequence encodes CASSPPGSGRSVGELFF.

This sequence joins TRBV5-8 and TRBJ1-1; maybe TRBD1 (6 bases). V was trimmed by 3 bases and J by 4 bases, leaving 22 bases between them. Germline CDR1 is SGHTS and CDR2 is YDEGEE. CDR3 length: 17 residues. The CDR3 DNA reads as TGTGCCAGCAGCTGGGAACAGGGTCGATCGTTGAGCACTGAAGCTTTCTTT. Its protein is CASSWEQGRSLSTEAFF.

The CDR3 spells CASSFIQGGELFF. CDR3 coding DNA: TGTGCCAGCAGTTTTATACAGGGTGGGGAGCTGTTTTTT. This sequence joins TRBV2 and TRBJ2-2; tentative D call: TRBD1 (6 bases). V was pared by 5 bases and J by 8 bases, with 12 bases between. This CDR3 region has 13 residues. Germline assignment: CDR1 SNHLY and CDR2 FYNNEI.

This clone was picked up a small number of times. This rearrangement joins TRBV13 to TRBJ2-7; 8 positions agree with TRBD1. The germline V gene has CDR1 PRHDT and CDR2 FYEKMQ (reference sequence). With 5 bases clipped from V and 1 base from J, the junction kept 10 bases outside the gene matches. The CDR3 has 16 residues. CDR3: CASSKEQGVGSYEQYF. The CDR3 bases are TGTGCCAGCAGCAAAGAACAGGGGGTAGGGTCCTACGAGCAGTACTTC.

The chain recombines TRBV10-3 with TRBJ2-3, with 10 positions matching TRBD2. The V gene's germline CDR1 is ENHRY and CDR2 SYGVKD. The CDR3 spans 15 residues. V shed 4 bases, J shed 3 bases, and the junction held 4 bases outside the gene matches. The CDR3 here is CAISGRAGGTDTQYF. DNA of the CDR3: TGTGCCATCAGTGGACGAGCGGGAGGGACAGATACGCAGTATTTT.

Comments on this clone: This CDR3 is also generated by other DNA sequences in the sample. The chain employs TRBV3-1 (or the pseudogene TRBV3-2) and TRBJ2-5, with D tentatively TRBD1 (5 bases). V lost 4 bases and J lost 5, with 5 bases in between. This CDR3 region has 11 residues. Germline CDR1 and CDR2: LGHDT and YNNKEL (reference sequence). This CDR3 reads CASSPGETQYF. DNA for the CDR3: TGTGCCAGCAGCCCAGGGGAGACCCAGTACTTC.

The genes are TRBV29-1 and TRBJ2-1; TRBD2 agrees at 13 bases. Germline assignment: CDR1 SQVTM and CDR2 ANQGSEA. Trimming at V came to 4 bases and at J to 7 bases, leaving 13 bases not matched to a gene. This CDR3 has 17 amino acids. For the CDR3, the DNA is TGCAGCGTTGGGACAGCCGGACTAGCGGGAGAATCGAATGAGCAGTTCTTC. This codes for CSVGTAGLAGESNEQFF.

This rearrangement joins TRBV28 to TRBJ2-1; the match to TRBD1 covers 9 bases. J was trimmed by 9 bases and V by 4 bases; bases with no gene match: 16. The CDR3 runs 17 residues. Germline V lookup: CDR1 MDHEN, CDR2 SYDVKM. DNA of the CDR3: TGTGCCAGCAGTTCTATGGGACAGGGAGCGTTTGGGGGTGAGCAGTTCTTC. Translated, it gives CASSSMGQGAFGGEQFF.

The rearrangement links TRBV11-2 to TRBJ2-7; TRBD2 might be the D (6 bases). This CDR3 has 12 residues. Germline loops: CDR1 SGHAT, CDR2 FQNNGV. V lost 1 base and J 8 bases, leaving 9 bases between the germline ends. The CDR3 sequence is CASSLGTSQQYF. The DNA of the CDR3 is TGTGCCAGCAGCTTAGGCACTAGCCAGCAGTACTTC.

The chain employs TRBV7-2 and TRBJ1-1; D not resolved. This CDR3 contains 14 residues. The germline V gene encodes CDR1 SGHTA and CDR2 FQGNSA. Trimming cost V 7 bases and J 3 bases, with 15 bases left between them. In nucleotides, the CDR3 is TGTGCCAGCACCCTCGGACCGAGGGACACTGAAGCTTTCTTT. The encoded protein is CASTLGPRDTEAFF.